This T cell receptor beta chain originates from a study of control samples from healthy donors and cancer patients. Germline V gives CDR1 SGHTA, CDR2 FQGNSA. CDR3 length: 14 amino acids. Trimming stripped 6 bases from V and 3 bases from J, with 14 bases between. The table came from immunoSEQ multiplex PCR; TCRdb's copy has only in-frame clones and leaves some out. The table has some 49,000 clones, 86% seen once. The V and J genes are TRBV7-2 and TRBJ2-5; possibly TRBD2 for D (6 bases). This sequence originates from a woman between 50 and 59 years old with lung cancer. The sequencing sample was made of PBMCs. CDR3 sequence: CASSIGGSEETQYF. The CDR3 region has the DNA TGTGCCAGCAGTATCGGGGGTTCTGAAGAGACCCAGTACTTC.